These T cell receptor beta chains were read from a single sample in a study of radiotherapy plus CTLA-4 blockade in lung cancer. Measured with immunoSEQ multiplex PCR; TCRdb has only the in-frame clones, and not every one. Among 65,000 to 95,000 clones, approximately 86% were seen once, and the ten largest hold around 1%. The specimen comprised peripheral blood, sampled from a patient treated with radiotherapy plus ipilimumab. Receptors were obtained from a human donor with non-small cell lung cancer who had stable disease on radiotherapy plus ipilimumab. Each CDR3 is given with its conserved first and last residue. A D gene is named only where the DNA matches it firmly. Clone size is not always given. Where it is, it says once, few, many or a class for expanded clones.

>.|.|TRBV18|TRBJ1-4
TGTGCCAGCTTAGGGCCCGTGGGCGAAAAACTGTTTTTT
CASLGPVGEKLFF
>TRBD2|.|TRBV14|TRBJ2-3
TGTGCCAGCAGTCCGGGGAAATCCGGGACTAGAGCCACAGATACGCAGTATTTT
CASSPGKSGTRATDTQYF
>TRBD1|.|TRBV2|TRBJ1-2
TGTGCCAGCAGTCCCGGGACAGGGTTTGGCTACACCTTC
CASSPGTGFGYTF
>.|.|TRBV10-3|TRBJ2-7
TGTGCCATCAGTGAGCCGGGACGGTCCTCCTACGAGCAGTACTTC
CAISEPGRSSYEQYF
>.|few|TRBV6-1|TRBJ1-1
TGTGCCAGCAGTGTTCGTGCGAACACTGAAGCTTTCTTT
CASSVRANTEAFF
>TRBD1|.|TRBV7-8|TRBJ1-4
TGTGCCAGCAGCTTAGTCCCGCAGGGGGCTAATGAAAAACTGTTTTTT
CASSLVPQGANEKLFF
>.|.|TRBV7-2|TRBJ2-7
TGTGCCAGCAGCTTAGACGGTACCTACGAGCAGTACTTC
CASSLDGTYEQYF
>TRBD2|.|TRBV27|TRBJ2-1
TGTGCCAGCAGTAAAATGACTAGCGGGAGAGGCAATGAGCAGTTCTTC
CASSKMTSGRGNEQFF
>.|.|TRBV27|TRBJ2-5
TGTGCCAGCAGTTTCCCAGGGCAGACCCAGTACTTC
CASSFPGQTQYF
>TRBD1|.|TRBV16|TRBJ1-4
TGTGCCAGCAGCCAAAGGCGACAGGGCGGTGAAAAACTGTTTTTT
CASSQRRQGGEKLFF
>.|.|TRBV7-6|TRBJ2-3
TGTGCCAGCAGCTTAGCCGGGGTCGTCACAGATACGCAGTATTTT
CASSLAGVVTDTQYF
>.|.|TRBV30|TRBJ2-7
TGTGCCTGGAGGAAAGGTACCCACGAGCAGTACTTC
CAWRKGTHEQYF
>.|.|TRBV6-6|TRBJ1-5
TGTGCCAGCAGTTCGGAGGGGGGCAATCAGCCCCAGCATTTT
CASSSEGGNQPQHF
>.|.|TRBV30|TRBJ2-3
TGTGCCTGGAGTGTAACAGGGAACCAGAAAGATACGCAGTATTTT
CAWSVTGNQKDTQYF
>TRBD1|.|TRBV5-1|TRBJ2-5
TGCGCCAGCAGCTCGATGGGGACAGGGGAGCGGGAGACCCAGTACTTC
CASSSMGTGERETQYF
>TRBD1|.|TRBV11-2|TRBJ2-1
TGTGCCAGCAGCTCCCCGGGACAGTTAAGGGAGCAGTTCTTC
CASSSPGQLREQFF
>.|.|TRBV19|TRBJ1-5
TGTGCCAGTAGAGAGACAGATAGCAATCAGCCCCAGCATTTT
CASRETDSNQPQHF
>.|.|TRBV7-2|TRBJ2-7
TGTGCCAGCAGCTTAGTTCAGGACATGCGCTCCTACGAGCAGTACTTC
CASSLVQDMRSYEQYF
>.|.|TRBV5-6|TRBJ1-2
TGTGCCAGCAGCTTGCAGGGTACCCACTATGGCTACACCTTC
CASSLQGTHYGYTF
>TRBD1|.|TRBV29-1|TRBJ2-1
TGCAGCGTCGCTATCGGGACAGGCTACAATGAGCAGTTCTTC
CSVAIGTGYNEQFF
>TRBD2|.|TRBV5-1|TRBJ2-1
TGCGCCAGCAGCTTGGACTTCGCTAGCGGGAAATACAATGAGCAGTTCTTC
CASSLDFASGKYNEQFF
>.|.|TRBV30|TRBJ2-7
TGTGCCTCAACCGAGAGGGTAGGTCAGCAGTACTTC
CASTERVGQQYF
>.|.|TRBV11-2|TRBJ2-7
TGTGCCAGTACGACAGGTTCCTACGAGCAGTACTTC
CASTTGSYEQYF
>TRBD2|.|TRBV30|TRBJ2-5
TGTGCCTGGAAACCGGAGGTAGCGGGGACCCAGTACTTC
CAWKPEVAGTQYF
>TRBD2|once|TRBV4-1|TRBJ2-7
TGCGCCAGCAGCCTAATGACTAGCGGGGACTCCGGGGAGCAGTACTTC
CASSLMTSGDSGEQYF
>.|.|TRBV6-5|TRBJ2-7
TGTGCCAGCAGTTACTCATTAGGGGGGACTTTCTACGAGCAGTACTTC
CASSYSLGGTFYEQYF
>.|few|TRBV25-1|TRBJ1-1
TGTGCCAGCAGTGTTACTGGGGGGAACACTGAAGCTTTCTTT
CASSVTGGNTEAFF
>.|.|TRBV10-1|TRBJ1-1
TGCGCCAGCAGTGAGTATGGCTCCGGGAGTGAAGCTTTCTTT
CASSEYGSGSEAFF
>.|.|TRBV30|TRBJ2-1
TGTGCCTGGAGAAAGGGGTACAATGAGCAGTTCTTC
CAWRKGYNEQFF
>.|.|TRBV18|TRBJ1-1
TGTGCCAGCTCACCGGGTTCAGGGAGGCCTGAAGCTTTCTTT
CASSPGSGRPEAFF
>.|.|TRBV7-2|TRBJ2-3
TGTGCCAGCAGCTTCAGGGGTTCGGGTACGCAGTATTTT
CASSFRGSGTQYF
>TRBD1|few|TRBV19|TRBJ1-2
TGTGCCAGTAGTCTCTCCGGGACAGGGGGCTATGGCTACACCTTC
CASSLSGTGGYGYTF
>.|.|TRBV5-4|TRBJ2-2
TGTGCCAGCAGCTCCGGACTGACTCCCGGGGAGCTGTTTTTT
CASSSGLTPGELFF
>.|.|TRBV5-1|TRBJ1-2
TGCGCCAGCAGCTTGGGGGACTATGGCTACACCTTC
CASSLGDYGYTF
>.|.|TRBV5-8|TRBJ2-7
TGTGCCAGCAGCTTGAGGGGATCCCGGTTTAAGGAGCAGTACTTC
CASSLRGSRFKEQYF
>TRBD2|.|TRBV15|TRBJ2-5
TGTGCCACCAGCAGGCTAGCGGGGCCCGGAGAGACCCAGTACTTC
CATSRLAGPGETQYF
>TRBD1|few|TRBV19|TRBJ1-1
TGTGCCAGTAGCCGGGGACAGGGTAGTGGCACTGAAGCTTTCTTT
CASSRGQGSGTEAFF
>TRBD1|.|TRBV5-8|TRBJ2-5
TGTGCCAGCAGCTTGGAGGGACAGCGTCAAGAGACCCAGTACTTC
CASSLEGQRQETQYF
>.|.|TRBV5-1|TRBJ2-7
TGCGCCAGCAGCTTGGAGGGCGTCTACGAGCAGTACTTC
CASSLEGVYEQYF
>.|.|TRBV2|TRBJ2-7
TGTGCCAGCAGTGAAGTGGGGGCAGGGGCACGGGTCGAGCAGTACTTC
CASSEVGAGARVEQYF
>.|.|TRBV11-3|TRBJ2-3
TGTGCCAGCAGCTCCGGACCAGGCACAGATACGCAGTATTTT
CASSSGPGTDTQYF
>.|.|TRBV7-9|TRBJ2-7
TGTGCCAGCAGCTTAGTCTCGGGGGGCCACTACGAGCAGTACTTC
CASSLVSGGHYEQYF
>.|.|TRBV7-8|TRBJ1-1
TGTGCCAGCAGTCCTAATCCCGGGACACTTAACACTGAAGCTTTCTTT
CASSPNPGTLNTEAFF
>.|.|TRBV20-1|TRBJ2-1
TGCAGTGCTCCATACAATGAGCAGTTCTTC
CSAPYNEQFF
>TRBD1|.|TRBV5-1|TRBJ2-3
TGCGCCAGCAGGGACGGACAGGGAGGAGATACGCAGTATTTT
CASRDGQGGDTQYF
>.|.|TRBV2|TRBJ2-3
TGTGCCAGCAGTGGGTGGGGGGCAGGAGCCACAGATACGCAGTATTTT
CASSGWGAGATDTQYF
>.|.|TRBV5-1|TRBJ2-3
TGCGCCAGCAGGGGGCTACCGAGCACAGATACGCAGTATTTT
CASRGLPSTDTQYF
>TRBD2|.|TRBV7-6|TRBJ2-2
TGTGCCAGCAGCTTAGGGGTAGCGGGCCCCGGGGAGCTGTTTTTT
CASSLGVAGPGELFF
>.|.|TRBV2|TRBJ1-1
TGTGCCAGCAGGCTCTACGGGGTGTCTACTGAAGCTTTCTTT
CASRLYGVSTEAFF
>.|.|TRBV6-1|TRBJ2-3
TGTGCCAGCAGGGCCCCGGCTAGCACAGATACGCAGTATTTT
CASRAPASTDTQYF
>.|.|TRBV6-1|TRBJ1-4
TGTGCCAGCCAGGGACCGTGGCATGAAAAACTGTTTTTT
CASQGPWHEKLFF
>.|.|TRBV2|TRBJ2-7
TGTGCCAGCAGTGAAACGCAGGGGACCGAGCAGTACTTC
CASSETQGTEQYF
>.|.|TRBV11-3|TRBJ2-5
TGTGCCAGCAGCTTAGGAGGCTTACAAGAGACCCAGTACTTC
CASSLGGLQETQYF
>.|once|TRBV4-2|TRBJ1-5
TGTGCCAGCAGCCAAGATCCCCAGGGAATGGATCAGCCCCAGCATTTT
CASSQDPQGMDQPQHF
>.|.|TRBV9|TRBJ1-6
TGTGCCAGCAGTGAGGTCGGTAATTCACCCCTCCACTTT
CASSEVGNSPLHF
>.|.|TRBV5-6|TRBJ2-7
TGTGCCAGCAGCCCCTCCGACTCTAAGGAGCAGTACTTC
CASSPSDSKEQYF
>TRBD1|once|TRBV28|TRBJ1-6
TGTGCCAGCAGTGGACAGGGCCGCCTGCCCCTCCACTTT
CASSGQGRLPLHF
>TRBD1|.|TRBV5-4|TRBJ1-4
TGTGCCAGCCGTGGACAGGGGTCTGAAAAACTGTTTTTT
CASRGQGSEKLFF
>.|.|TRBV18|TRBJ2-1
TGTGCCAGCTCACTACAGTCCGCCAACAGAAATGAGCAGTTCTTC
CASSLQSANRNEQFF